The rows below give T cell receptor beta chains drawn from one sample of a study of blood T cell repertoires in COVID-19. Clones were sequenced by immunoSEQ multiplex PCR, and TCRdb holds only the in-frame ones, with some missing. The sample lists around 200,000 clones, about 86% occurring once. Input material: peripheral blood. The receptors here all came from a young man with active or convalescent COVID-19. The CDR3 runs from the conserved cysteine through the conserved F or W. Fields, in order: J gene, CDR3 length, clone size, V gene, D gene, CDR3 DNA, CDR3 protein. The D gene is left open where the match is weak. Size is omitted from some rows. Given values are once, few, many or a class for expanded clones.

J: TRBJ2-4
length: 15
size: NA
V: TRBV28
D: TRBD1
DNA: TGTGCCAGCAGGGACCGGGACAGTAAAAAAAACATTCAGTACTTC
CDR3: CASRDRDSKKNIQYF

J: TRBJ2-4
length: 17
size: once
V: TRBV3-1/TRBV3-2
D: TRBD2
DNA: TGTGCCAGCAGCCAAGATCGGCTAGCGGGGGCCAAAAACATTCAGTACTTC
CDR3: CASSQDRLAGAKNIQYF

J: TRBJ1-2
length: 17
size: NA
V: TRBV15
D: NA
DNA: TGTGCCACCAGCAGGGACCCGGACACCCTGCCTAACTATGGCTACACCTTC
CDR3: CATSRDPDTLPNYGYTF

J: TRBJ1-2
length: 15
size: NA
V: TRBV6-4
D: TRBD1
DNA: TGTGCCAGCCGAAGGGCTACAGGGGGGGACTATGGCTACACCTTC
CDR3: CASRRATGGDYGYTF

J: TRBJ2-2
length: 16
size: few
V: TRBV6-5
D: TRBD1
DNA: TGTGCCAGCAGTTACGGGCCGGACAGGGGCACCGGGGAGCTGTTTTTT
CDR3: CASSYGPDRGTGELFF

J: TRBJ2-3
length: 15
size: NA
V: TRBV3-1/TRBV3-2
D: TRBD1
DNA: TGTGCCAGCAGCCTCCCGACAGGGCCCACAGATACGCAGTATTTT
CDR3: CASSLPTGPTDTQYF

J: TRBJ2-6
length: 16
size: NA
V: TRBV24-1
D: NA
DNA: TGTGCCACCAGTCCCAAAGACATCTCTGGGGCCAACGTCCTGACTTTC
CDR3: CATSPKDISGANVLTF

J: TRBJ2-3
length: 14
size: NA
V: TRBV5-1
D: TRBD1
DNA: TGCGCCAGCAGCTTGAACAGGGGCCCAGATACGCAGTATTTT
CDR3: CASSLNRGPDTQYF

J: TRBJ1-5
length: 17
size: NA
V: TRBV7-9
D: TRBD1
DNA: TGTGCCAGCAGCCCGGGACAGGGCAATCCGCCGAATCAGCCCCAGCATTTT
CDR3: CASSPGQGNPPNQPQHF

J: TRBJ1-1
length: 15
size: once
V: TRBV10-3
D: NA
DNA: TGTGCCATCAGTGAGTCGAAGGGGGATAGCACTGAAGCTTTCTTT
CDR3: CAISESKGDSTEAFF

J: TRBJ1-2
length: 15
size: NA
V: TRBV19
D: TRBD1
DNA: TGTGCCAGTAGTGATCCGGGACAGGGGGGCCATGGCTACACCTTC
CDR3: CASSDPGQGGHGYTF

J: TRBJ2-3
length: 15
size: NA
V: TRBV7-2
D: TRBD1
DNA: TGTGCCAGCAGCCCAGGGACAGCTAGCACAGATACGCAGTATTTT
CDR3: CASSPGTASTDTQYF

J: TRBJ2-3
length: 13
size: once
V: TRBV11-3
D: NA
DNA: TGTGCCAGCAACGACTGGAGCACAGATACGCAGTATTTT
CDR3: CASNDWSTDTQYF

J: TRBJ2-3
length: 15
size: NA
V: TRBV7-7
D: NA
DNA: TGTGCTAGCAGCTCCGGGTTTGGATTCACAGATACGCAGTATTTT
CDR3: CASSSGFGFTDTQYF

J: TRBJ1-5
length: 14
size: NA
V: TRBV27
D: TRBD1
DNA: TGTGCCAGCAGTGCCGGACAGGGCAATCAGCCCCAGCATTTT
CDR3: CASSAGQGNQPQHF

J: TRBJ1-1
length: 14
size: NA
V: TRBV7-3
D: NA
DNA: TGTGCCAGCAGCTTCTCCGGGTCGAACACTGAAGCTTTCTTT
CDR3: CASSFSGSNTEAFF

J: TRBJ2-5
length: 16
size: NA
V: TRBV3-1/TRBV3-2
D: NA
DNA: TGTGCCAGCAGCCAAGCCCGACCCAGGGGATTAGAGACCCAGTACTTC
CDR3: CASSQARPRGLETQYF

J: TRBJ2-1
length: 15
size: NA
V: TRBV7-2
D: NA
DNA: TGTGCCAGCAGCGCTGCATTTAGCTCCTACAATGAGCAGTTCTTC
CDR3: CASSAAFSSYNEQFF

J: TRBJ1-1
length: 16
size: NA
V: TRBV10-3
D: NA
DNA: TGTGCCATCAGTGAGGCACCGGGACTTACTAACACTGAAGCTTTCTTT
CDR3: CAISEAPGLTNTEAFF

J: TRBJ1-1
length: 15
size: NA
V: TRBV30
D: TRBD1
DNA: TGTGCCGAGCTCCGCCAGGGGGCGAAGAACACTGAAGCTTTCTTT
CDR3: CAELRQGAKNTEAFF

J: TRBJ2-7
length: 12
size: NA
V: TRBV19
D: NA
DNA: TGTGCCAGTAGTGTAGACAACTACGAGCAGTACTTC
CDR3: CASSVDNYEQYF

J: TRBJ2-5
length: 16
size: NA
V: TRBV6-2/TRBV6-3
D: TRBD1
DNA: TGTGCCAGCAGCCTTTGGGACAGGGGGCCTCAAGAGACCCAGTACTTC
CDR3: CASSLWDRGPQETQYF

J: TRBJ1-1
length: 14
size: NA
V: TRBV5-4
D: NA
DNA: TGTGCCAGCAGCCCAGGACAGACGAACACTGAAGCTTTCTTT
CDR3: CASSPGQTNTEAFF

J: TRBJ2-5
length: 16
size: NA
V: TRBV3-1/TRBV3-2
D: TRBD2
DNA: TGTGCCAGCAGCCACACTAGCGGGAGGGGTGAGGAGACCCAGTACTTC
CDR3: CASSHTSGRGEETQYF

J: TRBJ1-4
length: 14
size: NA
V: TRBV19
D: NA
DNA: TGTGCCAGTAGTCTGACAGGCCCGCAGGAAAAACTGTTTTTT
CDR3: CASSLTGPQEKLFF

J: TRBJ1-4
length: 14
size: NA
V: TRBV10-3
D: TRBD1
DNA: TGTGCCATCAGGGGGACAGGGTCTGGTGAAAAACTGTTTTTT
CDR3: CAIRGTGSGEKLFF